The T cell receptor (beta chain) under discussion was sequenced for a study of shared clonotypes between healthy human individuals. Selected positively for CCR7 and CD45RO-negative, naive CD8 cells excluded terminally differentiated effector memory CD45RA+ cells. Comments on this clone: What it binds is not known.

Sorted subsets were amplified in replicate PCRs using about 210 ng DNA, 30,000 to 35,000 T cell genomes. Measured with immunoSEQ multiplex PCR; TCRdb has only the in-frame clones, and not every one. Altogether about 1.9 million clones are present, just over 90% being singletons, with the ten largest covering around 1.8%. General observations from the study: Naive subsets generally had larger estimated richness than memory subsets. With a handful of donors compared, about 5% of naive CD4 clonotypes were shared. The sampled material consisted only of blood, and tissue repertoires are likely to differ.

The CDR3 loop spans 12 amino acids. Trimming removed 6 bases at V and 0 bases at J, with 6 bases between. In germline, CDR1 is LNHDA, CDR2 SQIVND (reference sequence). The chain joins TRBV19 to TRBJ2-7; D remains ambiguous. The origin of this receptor is a man aged 18-30 years in good health. Some clones in this sample may be carry-over from other donors' samples. The sequenced sample consisted of naive CD8+ T cells from PBMCs. CDR3 loop: CASRGFSYEQYF. The CDR3 DNA sequence: TGTGCCAGTAGGGGGTTCTCCTACGAGCAGTACTTC.